The 26 T cell receptor beta chains reported below all come from one sample, sequenced in a study of Siglec-9 on CD8 T cells in melanoma. The method was immunoSEQ multiplex PCR; TCRdb's version includes in-frame clones alone and lacks a portion of them. Of tens of thousands of clones listed, 80% are singletons. The material sequenced was Siglec-9- CD8+ T cells sorted from blood. The receptors shown here come from a human donor in good health.

The chain employs TRBV6-6 and TRBJ1-3; D might be TRBD1 (5 bases). The CDR3 is 16 residues long. Germline CDR1 and CDR2: MNHNY and SVGAGI (reference sequence). V was clipped by 2 bases and J by 0 bases, with 11 bases between them. For the CDR3, the DNA is TGTGCCAGCAGTTACGAGGGGTCCTGCTCTGGAAACACCATATATTTT. Translating gives CASSYEGSCSGNTIYF.

The chain carries TRBV28 and TRBJ2-3, with 9 nucleotides matching TRBD2. After removal of 2 bases from V and 6 bases from J, the junction contained 6 bases not matched to a gene. CDR3 length equals 15 residues. Germline V gene data show CDR1 as MDHEN and CDR2 as SYDVKM. The CDR3 loop is CASSLAGGHRDTQYF. CDR3 DNA sequence: TGTGCCAGCAGTTTAGCGGGGGGGCACAGGGATACGCAGTATTTT.

The genes are TRBV4-1 and TRBJ1-1; a possible D gene is TRBD1 (5 bases). Germline CDR1 MGHRA, CDR2 YSYEKL. Deletions cut 4 bases from V and 8 bases from J, with 11 bases between. The CDR3 extends over 12 amino acids. Here the CDR3 reads CASSPGAKEAFF. For the CDR3, the DNA is TGCGCCAGCAGCCCCGGGGCTAAAGAAGCTTTCTTT.

This clone has a single count. The CDR3: CASSPTHQRDTQYF. The DNA of the CDR3 is TGCGCCAGCAGCCCAACGCATCAGAGGGATACGCAGTATTTT. V usage is TRBV5-1 and J usage is TRBJ2-3, with D unresolved. CDR1 is SGHRS and CDR2 is YFSETQ in the germline V gene. Trimming stripped 4 bases from V and 6 bases from J, with 15 bases between. This CDR3 contains 14 residues.

This rearrangement joins TRBV27 to TRBJ1-1; no clear D. The V and J ends lost 5 bases and 1 base respectively, with 11 bases between them. This CDR3 spans 14 amino acids. From germline, CDR1 is MNHEY and CDR2 SMNVEV (reference sequence). The CDR3 DNA reads TGTGCCAGCAGTCCCCGGAAGGAGAACACTGAAGCTTTCTTT. It codes for CASSPRKENTEAFF.

This chain connects TRBV27 to TRBJ1-3; no firm D call. The V gene lost 0 bases and the J gene lost 0 bases, with 3 bases spanning the gap. The CDR3 covers 14 residues. Germline V gives CDR1 MNHEY, CDR2 SMNVEV (reference sequence). The chain's CDR3 is CASSLSNSGNTIYF. The CDR3 bases are TGTGCCAGCAGTTTATCCAACTCTGGAAACACCATATATTTT.

The chain couples TRBV28 to TRBJ2-5; D is tentatively TRBD1 or TRBD2 (6 bases each). Germline V CDR1 and CDR2: MDHEN, SYDVKM. V was cut by 1 base and J by 4 bases, with 13 bases left in between. The CDR3 is made up of 15 amino acids. CDR3: CASSLSARGGETQYF. The CDR3 region has the DNA TGTGCCAGCAGTTTATCAGCCAGGGGAGGAGAGACCCAGTACTTC. The variable domain in full, with the rest retrieved from reference TRBV28 and TRBJ2-5, is DVKVTQSSRYLVKRTGEKVFLECVQDMDHENMFWYRQDPGLGLRLIYFSYDVKMKEKGDIPEGYSVSREKKERFSLILESASTNQTSMYLCASSLSARGGETQYFGPGTRLLVL.

The V call is TRBV18, the J call TRBJ2-3; either TRBD1 or TRBD2 may fit D (5 bases each). The ends were cut back, 3 bases at V and 2 bases at J, with 18 bases in the middle. Germline assignment: CDR1 KGHSH and CDR2 LQKENI. CDR3 length: 17 amino acids. The CDR3 protein is CASSPEVGERDTDTQYF. Here the CDR3 DNA reads TGTGCCAGCTCACCGGAGGTGGGGGAAAGGGACACAGATACGCAGTATTTT.

This clone came up once. The CDR3 region is CASSETYPYEQYF. Written as DNA, the CDR3 is TGTGCCAGCAGTGAGACATACCCCTACGAGCAGTACTTC. V is TRBV6-1 and J is TRBJ2-7; D unclear. Per the germline V gene, CDR1 is MNHNS and CDR2 is SASEGT. V was shortened by 3 bases and J by 2 bases, with 8 bases between the two germline ends. The CDR3 runs to 13 residues.

The chain carries TRBV28 and TRBJ1-2; no clear D. V lost 4 bases and J 4 bases, leaving 13 bases between the germline ends. Germline lookup yields CDR1 MDHEN and CDR2 SYDVKM. The CDR3 is made up of 14 amino acids. CDR3 DNA sequence: TGTGCCAGCAGTTCCAAGATTGACGGCTATGGCTACACCTTC. Its protein is CASSSKIDGYGYTF.

Only a few counts were recorded for this clone. The V gene is TRBV6-5, the J gene TRBJ2-2; D perhaps matches TRBD2 (7 bases). The V gene's germline CDR1 is MNHEY and CDR2 SVGAGI. The CDR3 extends over 14 amino acids. With 5 bases removed from V and 5 bases from J, the gap between germline ends came to 12 bases. The CDR3 spells CASSEGGETGELFF. DNA for the CDR3: TGTGCCAGCAGTGAAGGGGGGGAGACCGGGGAGCTGTTTTTT.

This sequence joins TRBV6-1 and TRBJ2-7; possible D gene TRBD1, 6 bases. This CDR3 is built from 13 residues. Germline assignment: CDR1 MNHNS and CDR2 SASEGT. V was cut by 7 bases and J by 0 bases, with 10 bases left in between. The CDR3 reads CASMDRNSYEQYF. The DNA of the CDR3 is TGTGCCAGCATGGACAGAAACTCCTACGAGCAGTACTTC.

This rearrangement joins TRBV11-2 to TRBJ1-2; D gene ambiguous. This CDR3 is built from 13 residues. Germline-derived CDR1 and CDR2 are SGHAT and FQNNGV. Trimming took off 6 bases at V and 3 bases at J, with 11 bases between the two ends. The CDR3 coding sequence is TGTGCCAGCAGGGGCAGCCATTACTATGGCTACACCTTC. Translating gives CASRGSHYYGYTF.

J is TRBJ2-7 and V is TRBV9; 11 bases line up with TRBD1. From germline, CDR1 is SGDLS and CDR2 YYNGEE. V gave up 4 bases and J gave up 6 bases; unmatched junction bases: 6. The CDR3 is made up of 14 amino acids. For the CDR3, the DNA is TGTGCCAGCAGCACGGACAGGGGGCTAGGCGAGCAGTACTTC. Translated: CASSTDRGLGEQYF.

The table lists this clone with a few counts. The chain couples TRBV5-1 to TRBJ2-1; no reliable D call. Deletions cut 7 bases from V and 5 bases from J, with 13 bases between. Germline values: CDR1 SGHRS, CDR2 YFSETQ. The CDR3 sequence is 13 residues long. CDR3 residues: CASGQLSHNEQFF. CDR3 in DNA: TGCGCCAGCGGGCAGCTAAGCCACAATGAGCAGTTCTTC.

The chain is built from TRBV27 and TRBJ2-1; no clear D. The CDR3 has 15 residues. CDR1 and CDR2 from the germline V gene are MNHEY and SMNVEV (reference sequence). V shed 5 bases and J shed 2 bases, with 13 bases lying between them. DNA for the CDR3: TGTGCCAGCAGTGATTTGGGTTCAGCCTACAATGAGCAGTTCTTC. Protein: CASSDLGSAYNEQFF.

This clone has just a few counts. DNA of the CDR3: TGTGCCAGTAGTATATTGGGGGGCTCTAGAGGCTACACCTTC. Its translation: CASSILGGSRGYTF. The chain couples TRBV19 to TRBJ1-2, with D possibly matching TRBD1 (6 bases). The CDR3 length is 14 residues. Germline CDR1 reads LNHDA; CDR2 reads SQIVND (reference sequence). Deletions cut 2 bases from V and 8 bases from J, with 15 bases between.

This clone is a singleton in its sample. V is TRBV2 and J is TRBJ2-1; D is possibly TRBD2 (6 bases). The germline CDR1 and CDR2 sequences are SNHLY and FYNNEI. The CDR3 sequence is 13 residues long. Trimming removed 2 bases at V and 8 bases at J, with 10 bases between. The CDR3: CASSESPGDEQFF. CDR3 bases: TGTGCCAGCAGTGAATCCCCGGGAGATGAGCAGTTCTTC. The full variable domain, its missing parts supplied by reference TRBV2 and TRBJ2-1, is EPEVTQTPSHQVTQMGQEVILRCVPISNHLYFYWYRQILGQKVEFLVSFYNNEISEKSEIFDDQFSVERPDGSNFTLKIRSTKLEDSAMYFCASSESPGDEQFFGPGTRLTVL.

The chain uses TRBV5-1 and TRBJ1-3, with 8 bases fitting TRBD1. Per germline, CDR1 SGHRS and CDR2 YFSETQ. There are 19 residues in the CDR3. The junction had 17 bases not matched to a gene; V was cut back by 2 bases and J by 4 bases. The CDR3 DNA follows: TGCGCCAGCAGCTTCTCTAACGACCCAGACAGGGGACGCGGAAACACCATATATTTT. Amino acid sequence: CASSFSNDPDRGRGNTIYF.

The V gene is TRBV9, the J gene TRBJ2-1, with 9 bases lining up with TRBD2. With 0 bases clipped from V and 7 bases from J, the junction kept 5 bases outside the gene matches. Germline values: CDR1 SGDLS, CDR2 YYNGEE. CDR3 length: 15 residues. The CDR3 sequence: CASSVGSGSMNEQFF. Here the CDR3 DNA reads TGTGCCAGCAGCGTAGGTAGCGGGAGTATGAATGAGCAGTTCTTC.

The J gene is TRBJ2-7, the V gene TRBV30, with 9 bases fitting TRBD1. The CDR3 is 14 amino acids. Trimming took 1 base from V and 3 from J; bases not matched to a gene: 4. CDR1 and CDR2 (germline): GTSNPN, SVGIG (reference sequence). This CDR3 is CAWSDGTGFYEQYF. The CDR3 DNA sequence: TGTGCCTGGAGTGACGGGACAGGGTTCTACGAGCAGTACTTC.

The rearrangement uses TRBV27 and TRBJ2-3; no reliable D call. The ends were cut back, 5 bases at V and 1 base at J, with 13 bases in the middle. There are 15 residues in the CDR3. Per the germline V gene, CDR1 is MNHEY and CDR2 is SMNVEV (reference sequence). CDR3 region: CASSPPGSGTDTQYF. DNA for the CDR3: TGTGCCAGCAGTCCTCCGGGTTCTGGCACAGATACGCAGTATTTT.

V gene TRBV7-9 combines with J gene TRBJ1-6; D gene ambiguous. V was trimmed by 5 bases and J by 8 bases, leaving 16 bases between them. The CDR3 sequence is 15 residues long. The germline CDR1 and CDR2 sequences are SEHNR and FQNEAQ (reference sequence). The CDR3 DNA reads TGTGCCAGCAGCGGAATGGAGGGTCGGGATTCACCCCTCCACTTT. It is translated as CASSGMEGRDSPLHF.

The chain uses TRBV4-1 and TRBJ2-5, with 11 bases fitting TRBD2. V dropped 3 bases and J dropped 5; count of bases not matched to a gene: 14. The CDR3 spans 18 residues. In germline, CDR1 is MGHRA, CDR2 YSYEKL. CDR3 nucleotide sequence: TGCGCCAGCAGCCATGATACCTATAGCGGGAGGGCGGGCGAGACCCAGTACTTC. Translated: CASSHDTYSGRAGETQYF.

The V gene is TRBV11-3, the J gene TRBJ1-1; no clear D. Germline CDR1 and CDR2: SGHNT and YENEEA. Trimming took 3 bases from V and 1 from J, leaving 6 bases between them. The CDR3 has 13 residues. The CDR3: CASSFTENTEAFF. CDR3 DNA: TGTGCCAGCAGCTTTACAGAGAACACTGAAGCTTTCTTT.

This clone was detected only a few times. This chain uses TRBV30 with TRBJ1-5; tentatively, D is TRBD1 (6 bases). The CDR3 totals 15 residues. Trimming left V 1 base short and J 0 bases short, with 10 bases between. Germline V gene lookup returns CDR1 GTSNPN and CDR2 SVGIG (reference sequence). The CDR3 DNA reads TGTGCCTGGAGTGCAGGGGTCTATAGCAATCAGCCCCAGCATTTT. It is translated as CAWSAGVYSNQPQHF.